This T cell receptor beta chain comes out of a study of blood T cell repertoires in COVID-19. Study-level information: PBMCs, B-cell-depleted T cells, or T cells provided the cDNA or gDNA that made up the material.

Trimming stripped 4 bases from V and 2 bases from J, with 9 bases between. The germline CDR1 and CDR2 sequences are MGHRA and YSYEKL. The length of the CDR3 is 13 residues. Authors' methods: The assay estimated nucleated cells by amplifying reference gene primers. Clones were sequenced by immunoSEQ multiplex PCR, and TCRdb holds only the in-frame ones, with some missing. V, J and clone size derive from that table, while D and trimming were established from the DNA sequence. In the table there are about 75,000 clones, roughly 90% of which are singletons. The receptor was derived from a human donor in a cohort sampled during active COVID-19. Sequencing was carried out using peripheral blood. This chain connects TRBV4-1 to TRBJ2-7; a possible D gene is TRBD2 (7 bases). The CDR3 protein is CASSPGGPYEQYF. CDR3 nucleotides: TGCGCCAGCAGCCCCGGGGGGCCCTACGAGCAGTACTTC.